This paragraph reports one TCR beta chain. Its antigen remains unknown. The authors extracted RNA and reverse transcribed it into cDNA as the sequencing template. Sequencing used immunoSEQ multiplex PCR; TCRdb keeps in-frame clones, though not all of them. The sample has a few hundred thousand clones, about two fifths seen once. The CDR3 runs 14 residues. Losses at the gene ends were 4 bases for V and 8 bases for J; bases not matched to a gene: 8. Germline V CDR1 and CDR2: MNHEY, SVGAGI. The data were obtained in a study of CD8+ T cells in alopecia areata. Study at large: The drug, tofacitinib, lasted 6 to 18 months, followed by 6 months off drug. Whole-study results and caveats: Higher clonality was seen in lesional scalp than in normal scalp, especially in alopecia totalis/universalis.

Stated treatment: oral pan-JAK inhibitor, 5-10 mg twice daily. From alopecia areata patients, lesional scalp punch biopsies and peripheral blood were collected. It was from PBMCs that CD4+ and CD8+ T cells were sorted. The source was CD4+ T cells sorted from blood, collected at approximately week 30, from a patient treated with tofacitinib. The chain is built from TRBV6-5 and TRBJ2-1, with 7 bases that match TRBD2. The receptor's source is a human donor with alopecia areata. Written as DNA, the CDR3 is TGTGCCAGCAGTTTCTACACGGGGAGGGATGAGCAGTTCTTC. Amino acid sequence: CASSFYTGRDEQFF.